This TCR delta chain was recorded in a study of gamma-delta chains in newborns, infants, children. This clone was found once. Germline lookup yields CDR1 GEAIGNYY and CDR2 EKD. The ends were cut back, 0 bases at V and 0 bases at J, with 19 bases in the middle. This CDR3 is 18 amino acids long. TCRdb fed the reads into CATT to redo clone calling. The sample carries roughly 4,400 delta-chain clones, about 36% recorded once. Input material: blood. The receptor's source is a child who received the measles vaccine. The genes are TRDV2 and TRDJ1; a weak D match, TRDD3 (5 bases). Here the CDR3 reads CACDTGGILKPDTDKLIF. The CDR3 DNA reads TGTGCCTGTGACACCGGAGGGATCTTAAAACCCGACACCGATAAACTCATCTTT.